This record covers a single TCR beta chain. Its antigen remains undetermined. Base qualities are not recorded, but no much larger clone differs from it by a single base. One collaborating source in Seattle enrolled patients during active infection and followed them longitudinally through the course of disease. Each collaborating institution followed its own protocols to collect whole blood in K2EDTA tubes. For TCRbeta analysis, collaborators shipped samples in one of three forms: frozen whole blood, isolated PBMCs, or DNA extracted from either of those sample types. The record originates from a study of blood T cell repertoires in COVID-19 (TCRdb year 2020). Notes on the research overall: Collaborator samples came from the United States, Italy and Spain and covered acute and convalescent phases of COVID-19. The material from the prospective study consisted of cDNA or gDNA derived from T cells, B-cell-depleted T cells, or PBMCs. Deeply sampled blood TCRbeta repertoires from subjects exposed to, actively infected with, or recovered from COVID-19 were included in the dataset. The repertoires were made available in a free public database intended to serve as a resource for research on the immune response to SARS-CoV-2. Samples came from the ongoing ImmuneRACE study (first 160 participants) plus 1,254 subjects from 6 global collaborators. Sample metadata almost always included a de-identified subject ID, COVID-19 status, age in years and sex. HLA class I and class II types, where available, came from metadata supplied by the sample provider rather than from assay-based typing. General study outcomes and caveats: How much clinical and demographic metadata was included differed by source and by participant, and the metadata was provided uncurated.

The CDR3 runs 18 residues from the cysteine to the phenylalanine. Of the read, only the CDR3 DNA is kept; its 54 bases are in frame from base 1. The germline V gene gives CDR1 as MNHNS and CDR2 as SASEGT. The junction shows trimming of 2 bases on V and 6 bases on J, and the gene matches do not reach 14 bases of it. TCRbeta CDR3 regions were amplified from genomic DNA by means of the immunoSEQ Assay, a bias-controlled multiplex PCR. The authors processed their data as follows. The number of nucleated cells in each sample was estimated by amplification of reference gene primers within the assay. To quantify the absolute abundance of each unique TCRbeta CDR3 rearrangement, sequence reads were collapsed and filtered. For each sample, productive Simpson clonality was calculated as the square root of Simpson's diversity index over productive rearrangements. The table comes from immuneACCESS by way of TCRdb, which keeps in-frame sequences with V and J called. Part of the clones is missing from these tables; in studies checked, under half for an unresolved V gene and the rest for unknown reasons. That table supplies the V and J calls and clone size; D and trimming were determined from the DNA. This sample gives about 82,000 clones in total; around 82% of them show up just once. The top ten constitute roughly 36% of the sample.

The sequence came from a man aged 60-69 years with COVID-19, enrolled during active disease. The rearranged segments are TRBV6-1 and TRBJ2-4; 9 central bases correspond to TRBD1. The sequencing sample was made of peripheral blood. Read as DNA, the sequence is TGTGCCAGCAGTGAATCACAGGGGGCCAAACCCAGGGGAAACATTCAGTACTTC. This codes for CASSESQGAKPRGNIQYF.